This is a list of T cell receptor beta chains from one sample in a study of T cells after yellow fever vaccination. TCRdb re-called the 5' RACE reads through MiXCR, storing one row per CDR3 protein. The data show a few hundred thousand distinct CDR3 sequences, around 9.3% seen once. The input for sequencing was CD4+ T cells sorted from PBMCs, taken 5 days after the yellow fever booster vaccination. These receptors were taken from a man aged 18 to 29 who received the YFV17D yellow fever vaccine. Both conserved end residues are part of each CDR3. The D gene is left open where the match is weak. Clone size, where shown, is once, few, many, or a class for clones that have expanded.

cdr3_nt: TGTGCCAGCTCCGAGACCTGGACAGATACGCAGTATTTT; cdr3_aa: CASSETWTDTQYF; v_call: TRBV6-4; clone_size: .; j_call: TRBJ2-3; cdr3_length: 13; d_call: .
cdr3_nt: TGCGCCAGCAGCCAACCCCAGGGGAGGCAGGGGAGGTATGGCTACACCTTC; cdr3_aa: CASSQPQGRQGRYGYTF; v_call: TRBV4-1; clone_size: many; j_call: TRBJ1-2; cdr3_length: 17; d_call: .
cdr3_nt: TGTGCCATCAGTGACGGACAGAAAGAAGAGACCCAGTACTTC; cdr3_aa: CAISDGQKEETQYF; v_call: TRBV10-3; clone_size: many; j_call: TRBJ2-5; cdr3_length: 14; d_call: .
cdr3_nt: TGCGCCAGCAGCTTGTCTGTAGCGACAGATACGCAGTATTTT; cdr3_aa: CASSLSVATDTQYF; v_call: TRBV5-1; clone_size: .; j_call: TRBJ2-3; cdr3_length: 14; d_call: .
cdr3_nt: TGTGCCAGCAGCCCGACTAGCGGGGAGTGGGGGGAGCAGTTCTTC; cdr3_aa: CASSPTSGEWGEQFF; v_call: TRBV7-3; clone_size: .; j_call: TRBJ2-1; cdr3_length: 15; d_call: TRBD2
cdr3_nt: TGTGCCAGCAGCCACCGGACTGCGAACTCCTACAATGAGCAGTTCTTC; cdr3_aa: CASSHRTANSYNEQFF; v_call: TRBV3-1; clone_size: .; j_call: TRBJ2-1; cdr3_length: 16; d_call: .
cdr3_nt: TGTGCTAGTGGTTTGGTACTTGGGGACGCCAACGTCCTGACTTTC; cdr3_aa: CASGLVLGDANVLTF; v_call: TRBV12-5; clone_size: few; j_call: TRBJ2-6; cdr3_length: 15; d_call: .
cdr3_nt: TGCGCCAGCAGCATGGATCCTGGGGCCAACGTCCTGACTTTC; cdr3_aa: CASSMDPGANVLTF; v_call: TRBV5-1; clone_size: .; j_call: TRBJ2-6; cdr3_length: 14; d_call: .
cdr3_nt: TGTGCCAGCAGTTTGGACAGGGGACCCTATAGCAATCAGCCCCAGCATTTT; cdr3_aa: CASSLDRGPYSNQPQHF; v_call: TRBV6-2/TRBV6-3; clone_size: .; j_call: TRBJ1-5; cdr3_length: 17; d_call: TRBD1
cdr3_nt: TGCGCCAGCAGCGACGTTGGGGTGGGCACTGAAGCTTTCTTT; cdr3_aa: CASSDVGVGTEAFF; v_call: TRBV5-1; clone_size: few; j_call: TRBJ1-1; cdr3_length: 14; d_call: .
cdr3_nt: TGCGCCAGCAGCCTAACCATAGCGGGGGATCGTGAGACCCAGTACTTC; cdr3_aa: CASSLTIAGDRETQYF; v_call: TRBV5-1; clone_size: .; j_call: TRBJ2-5; cdr3_length: 16; d_call: TRBD2
cdr3_nt: TGTGCCAGCAGCTACTCCCCGAAAGAGACCCAGTACTTC; cdr3_aa: CASSYSPKETQYF; v_call: TRBV13; clone_size: few; j_call: TRBJ2-5; cdr3_length: 13; d_call: .
cdr3_nt: TGTGCCAGCAGCCGCGAGCTCCCGGGACTAGCGACTTACAATGAGCAGTTCTTC; cdr3_aa: CASSRELPGLATYNEQFF; v_call: TRBV14; clone_size: .; j_call: TRBJ2-1; cdr3_length: 18; d_call: TRBD2